This TCR beta chain stems from a study of technical replicates of blood from a handful of donors. Only in-frame clones appear in the TCRdb table, and some are missing; sequencing was by immunoSEQ multiplex PCR. This table holds about 71,000 clones, about 96% found once. This TCR derives from a human donor in good health. What was sequenced was T cells isolated from PBMCs.

CDR3 bases: TGTGCCAGCAGCGTAACCCCGGACACTGAAGCTTTCTTT. Encoded protein: CASSVTPDTEAFF. The chain is built from TRBV9 and TRBJ1-1; no definite D call. The CDR3 has 13 amino acids. V lost 1 base, J lost 3 bases, and 7 bases lay in between. Germline V gene data show CDR1 as SGDLS and CDR2 as YYNGEE.